This TCR beta chain emerged from a study of post-analysis software for immune sequencing data. Study overall: Patients with relapsing-remitting, secondary progressive and progressive-relapsing multiple sclerosis courses were all represented.

Study observations and caveats: Multiple sclerosis was associated with a significant reduction in normalized Chao1 diversity relative to controls.

Each TCR beta cDNA library carried unique molecular identifiers. TCRdb processed the PCR reads anew with MiXCR; each CDR3 protein has one entry. The sample carries about half a million distinct CDR3 sequences, roughly 45% recorded once. This clonotype has a handful of counts. Its target is unknown. Material: blood. The sequence was obtained from a girl aged 10 to 17 with multiple sclerosis.

This CDR3 reads CASSKGYSAYEQYF. The DNA for the CDR3 is TGTGCCAGCAGCAAGGGATACAGCGCCTACGAGCAGTACTTC. The genes are TRBV6-5 and TRBJ2-7; D ambiguous. The V end lost 6 bases, the J end lost 2 bases, and 14 bases lay between the germline ends. The CDR3 consists of 14 residues. Germline loops: CDR1 MNHEY, CDR2 SVGAGI.